A single sample is the source of the 21 T cell receptor beta chains below, sequenced in a study of blood T cell repertoires in COVID-19. Sequenced by immunoSEQ multiplex PCR; TCRdb stores in-frame clones only, minus some. The sample holds around 300,000 clones, 86% seen once. The sequenced sample consisted of peripheral blood. The origin of the receptors is a woman aged 30 to 39 with active or convalescent COVID-19.

This sequence joins TRBV5-6 and TRBJ2-5, with D possibly matching TRBD2 (7 bases). V was clipped by 4 bases and J by 4 bases, with 17 bases between them. The CDR3 is made up of 15 amino acids. Germline CDR1 reads SGHDT; CDR2 reads YYEEEE. CDR3: CASSPTAGEGETQYF. The CDR3 nucleotides are TGTGCCAGCAGCCCTACCGCAGGGGAGGGAGAGACCCAGTACTTC.

The rearrangement joins TRBV21-1 to TRBJ2-5; TRBD2, the table's D call, was not compared with the DNA. TRBV21-1 represents a pseudogene. The CDR3 covers 16 residues. The CDR3 DNA is TGTGCCAGCAGCAAAGCGCTTTGCGGGTTCCAAGAGACCCAGTACTTC. As protein: CASSKALCGFQETQYF.

The V call is TRBV7-3, the J call TRBJ2-1; TRBD2 matches 8 bases. Germline trimming cut 0 bases from V and 13 bases from J; bases unmatched to any gene: 8. Germline CDR1 is SGHTA and CDR2 is FQGTGA. The CDR3 length is 14 residues. The CDR3 sequence is CASSLTGAGAIQFF. The DNA of the CDR3 is TGTGCCAGCAGCTTAACAGGAGCGGGGGCCATCCAGTTCTTC.

The chain carries TRBV7-8 and TRBJ1-2; TRBD1 aligns across 7 bases. With V trimmed by 5 bases and J by 3 bases, 9 bases remained unmatched. The CDR3 contains 15 residues. In germline, CDR1 is SGHVS, CDR2 FQNEAQ. As DNA, the CDR3 is TGTGCCAGCAGCCCGGGACAGAGGGACTACTATGGCTACACCTTC. Translating gives CASSPGQRDYYGYTF.

This sequence joins TRBV5-6 and TRBJ2-3; TRBD1 aligns across 10 bases. Unmatched junction bases numbered 11, after V lost 4 bases and J lost 6 bases. Germline CDR1 and CDR2: SGHDT and YYEEEE. The CDR3 runs to 16 residues. The CDR3 nucleotides read TGTGCCAGCAGCGCCACCGTGGGACAGGGGCGCGATACGCAGTATTTT. Translation: CASSATVGQGRDTQYF.

The gene calls are TRBV7-2 and TRBJ2-7; TRBD2 agrees at 14 bases. The germline V gene has CDR1 SGHTA and CDR2 FQGNSA. There are 13 residues in the CDR3. V shed 5 bases and J 10 bases; nucleotides not matched to a gene: 4. CDR3 DNA: TGTGCCAGCAGCCTGACTAGCGGGGGGGCACAGTACTTC. Its protein product is CASSLTSGGAQYF.

The chain couples TRBV3-1 (or the pseudogene TRBV3-2) to TRBJ1-3; D remains ambiguous. With 3 bases removed from V and 0 bases from J, the gap between germline ends came to 3 bases. The CDR3 is 13 amino acids. CDR1 and CDR2 (germline): LGHDT, YNNKEL (reference sequence). CDR3 protein: CASSQSSGNTIYF. CDR3 in DNA: TGTGCCAGCAGCCAGAGCTCTGGAAACACCATATATTTT.

The CDR3 loop reads CASSLMGGNTIYF. In DNA form, the CDR3 reads TGTGCCAGCAGCTTAATGGGCGGAAACACCATATATTTT. This chain links TRBV7-9 with TRBJ1-3, with D unclear. The CDR3 runs to 13 residues. Germline-derived CDR1 and CDR2 are SEHNR and FQNEAQ (reference sequence). Trimming pared 2 bases from V and 4 bases from J, leaving 6 bases between.

V usage is TRBV5-8 and J usage is TRBJ1-6, with a weak D call TRBD1 (6 bases). V lost 1 base and J 7 bases, leaving 9 bases between the germline ends. CDR3 length: 14 residues. CDR1 is SGHTS and CDR2 is YDEGEE in the germline V gene. The CDR3, as DNA: TGTGCCAGCAGCTTGACCCAGGGGAATTCACCCCTCCACTTT. This codes for CASSLTQGNSPLHF.

The rearrangement uses TRBV2 and TRBJ2-1; 13 bases map to TRBD2. J gave up 10 bases and V 6 bases, and 3 bases lay outside the gene matches. Germline values: CDR1 SNHLY, CDR2 FYNNEI. This CDR3 has 13 amino acids. Here the CDR3 reads CASRGLAGEEQFF. DNA of the CDR3: TGTGCCAGCAGAGGACTAGCGGGGGAAGAGCAGTTCTTC.

This sequence joins TRBV28 and TRBJ1-2, with 7 bases lining up with TRBD1. Germline V gives CDR1 MDHEN, CDR2 SYDVKM. Unmatched junction bases numbered 8, after V lost 8 bases and J lost 5 bases. This CDR3 has 13 residues. The chain's CDR3 is CASGDRSQYGYTF. In DNA, the CDR3 is TGTGCCAGCGGGGACAGAAGTCAATATGGCTACACCTTC.

This chain links TRBV6-1 with TRBJ2-7, with 7 bases lining up with TRBD1. Germline trimming cut 3 bases from V and 3 bases from J; bases unmatched to any gene: 8. Germline lookup yields CDR1 MNHNS and CDR2 SASEGT. The CDR3 covers 15 residues. The CDR3 coding sequence is TGTGCCAGCAGTGAGGGGACAGCTCAACTCTACGAGCAGTACTTC. Translation gives CASSEGTAQLYEQYF.

The genes are TRBV28 and TRBJ2-5; possible D gene TRBD2, 5 bases. Germline CDR1 reads MDHEN; CDR2 reads SYDVKM. The CDR3 has 14 residues. V was pared by 4 bases and J by 6 bases, with 15 bases between. CDR3 nucleotides: TGTGCCAGCAGTTCAGCGGCCGGCAGGAAGACCCAGTACTTC. This gives the protein CASSSAAGRKTQYF.

This chain uses TRBV21-1 with TRBJ2-1; the DNA was not used to check the table's D call, TRBD1. TRBV21-1 is labeled a pseudogene. The CDR3 sequence is 12 residues long. The CDR3: CASSPRGDEQFF. DNA for the CDR3: TGTGCCAGCAGCCCCAGGGGGGACGAGCAGTTCTTC.

The CDR3 DNA is TGTGCCAGCAGCCAAGATCCCACCTACAATGAGCAGTTCTTC. Translation gives CASSQDPTYNEQFF. The chain combines TRBV3-1 (or the pseudogene TRBV3-2) with TRBJ2-1; no reliable D call. The CDR3 totals 14 residues. CDR1 is LGHDT and CDR2 is YNNKEL in the germline V gene (reference sequence). The V end lost 0 bases, the J end lost 2 bases, and 5 bases lay between the germline ends.

This clone has a single count. The rearrangement links TRBV28 to TRBJ1-2; TRBD1 aligns across 8 bases. The V gene's germline CDR1 is MDHEN and CDR2 SYDVKM. After removal of 2 bases from V and 2 bases from J, the junction contained 1 base not matched to a gene. The CDR3 runs 14 residues. The CDR3 DNA follows: TGTGCCAGCAGTTTACCAGGGGGCAACTATGGCTACACCTTC. Protein sequence: CASSLPGGNYGYTF.

This chain connects TRBV7-2 to TRBJ1-2; 10 positions match TRBD1. Germline V lookup: CDR1 SGHTA, CDR2 FQGNSA. This CDR3 has 14 amino acids. V lost 1 base to trimming and J lost 6 bases; unmatched junction nucleotides: 2. The CDR3 loop is CASSLGQGAHGYTF. The CDR3 DNA sequence: TGTGCCAGCAGCTTAGGACAGGGGGCACATGGCTACACCTTC.

This chain connects TRBV6-2 or TRBV6-3 to TRBJ2-7; 7 positions agree with TRBD1. Germline assignment: CDR1 MNHEY and CDR2 SVGEGT. The CDR3 has 18 residues. The V gene end was trimmed by 5 bases and the J gene end by 3 bases; junction bases not matched to a gene: 19. CDR3 sequence reads: CASSRRDRSYPDSYEQYF. The CDR3 nucleotides are TGTGCCAGCAGTCGCCGGGACAGATCTTATCCGGACAGCTACGAGCAGTACTTC.

As regards this clone: This sample includes further DNA sequences coding for the same CDR3. The CDR3 here is CAWSVAGGTDTQYF. In nucleotides, the CDR3 is TGTGCCTGGAGTGTTGCGGGGGGAACGGATACGCAGTATTTT. The rearrangement links TRBV30 to TRBJ2-3, with 8 nucleotides matching TRBD2. Germline V gene data show CDR1 as GTSNPN and CDR2 as SVGIG (reference sequence). V trimming: 0 bases; J trimming: 6 bases; junction bases outside the gene matches: 5. The CDR3 is 14 amino acids.

This chain uses TRBV6-6 with TRBJ1-4; D perhaps matches TRBD1 (6 bases). This CDR3 comprises 15 residues. Trimming took 4 bases from V and 5 from J, leaving 14 bases between them. CDR1 and CDR2 from the germline V gene are MNHNY and SVGAGI (reference sequence). CDR3 sequence: CASSWGGQPNEKLFF. In DNA, the CDR3 is TGTGCCAGCAGTTGGGGCGGACAGCCCAATGAAAAACTGTTTTTT.

The gene calls are TRBV9 and TRBJ1-1, with 7 bases matching TRBD1. CDR1 is SGDLS and CDR2 is YYNGEE in the germline V gene. The ends lost 4 bases at V and 8 bases at J; junction bases unmatched: 5. The CDR3 extends over 12 amino acids. The CDR3 sequence is CASSPGDSEAFF. The CDR3, as DNA: TGTGCCAGCAGCCCCGGGGACAGCGAAGCTTTCTTT.